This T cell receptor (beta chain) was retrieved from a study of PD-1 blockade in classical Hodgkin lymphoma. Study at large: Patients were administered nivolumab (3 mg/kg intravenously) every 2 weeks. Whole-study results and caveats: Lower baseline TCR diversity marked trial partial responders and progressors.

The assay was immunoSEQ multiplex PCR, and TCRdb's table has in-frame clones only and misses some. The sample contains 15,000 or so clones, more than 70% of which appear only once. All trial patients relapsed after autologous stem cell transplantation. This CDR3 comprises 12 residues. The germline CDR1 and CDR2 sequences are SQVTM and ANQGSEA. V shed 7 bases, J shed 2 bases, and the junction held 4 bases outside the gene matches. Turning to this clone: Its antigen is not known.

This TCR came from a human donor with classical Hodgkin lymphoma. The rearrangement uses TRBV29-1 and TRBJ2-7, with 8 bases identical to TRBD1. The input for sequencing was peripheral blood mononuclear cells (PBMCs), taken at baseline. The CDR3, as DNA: TGCAGCGCCGAGGGACAGGCCTACGAGCAGTACTTC. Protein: CSAEGQAYEQYF.